This T cell receptor beta chain was obtained from a study of tumor-infiltrating lymphocytes in localized non-small cell lung cancer (dated by TCRdb to the early 2020s). Study-level background: The cohort included patients whose samples were collected after neoadjuvant chemotherapy, as well as both smokers and never-smokers and several histologies. Each patient provided resected tumor tissue plus uninvolved lung tissue from the same patient, with the uninvolved lung tissue described as non-adjacent to the tumor. TCR sequencing was one of several integrated assays, alongside flow cytometry, multiplex immunofluorescence, RNA-seq, exome sequencing and proteomics, applied to the same patients. The overall ICON cohort was composed of around 150 surgical patients with localized non-small cell lung cancer whose tumors were resected. The paired tumor versus uninvolved lung comparison of immunoSEQ T-cell fraction included fewer than 65 patients.

Details on this clone: Its cognate antigen has yet to be identified. One base away there is no much larger clone; base qualities are not given.

TCR sequencing with the immunoSEQ assay provided the T-cell fraction in tumor and uninvolved lung tissue. On the authors' methods: For survival analysis, patients were split into high (upper tertile) and low (lower two tertiles) T-cell fraction groups and compared by log-rank test. A signed-rank test was used to test differences in T-cell fraction between paired tumor and uninvolved lung samples. TCRdb carries this immuneACCESS record with in-frame sequences only. Its versions omit some clonotypes, under half of them owing to an unresolved V gene in the studies checked, with the rest unexplained. That table furnishes V, J and clone size, whereas the DNA furnished D and trimming. Here the sample has 9,500 to 10,000 clones; more than 70% occur a single time. The leading ten clones occupy roughly 20% of the sample. Patient enrollment in ICON started in early 2016, and the final patient was enrolled in the second half of 2018. From a subcohort of about 70 patients, fresh tumor and matched uninvolved tissue were collected for in-depth immune analyses, including TCR sequencing. No cell sorting was done, and TCR sequencing was instead run on DNA isolated from bulk tissue.

From its cysteine to its phenylalanine, the CDR3 spans 12 amino acids. The DNA shown is the 36-base CDR3, in frame from base 1. Between the V and J ends, shortened by 4 bases and 5 bases respectively, the junction contains 8 bases. Per the germline V gene, SNHLY is the CDR1 and FYNNEI is the CDR2. Findings and caveats that apply to the study as a whole: Because different assays used different pieces of the same tissue, technical variation could not be distinguished from intratumor heterogeneity. Consistent with immunofluorescence CD3 counts, TCRbeta sequencing supported greater T cell infiltration in tumors than in uninvolved lung tissue. No association of tumor T-cell fraction from TCR sequencing with recurrence-free survival was found (p = 0.61). Assay coverage varied across patients depending on available tissue quantity, so only a subset of the cohort had TCR sequencing. No difference in TCR-derived T-cell fraction was observed between the flow cytometry-defined immunotypes IM1 (good prognosis) and IM2 (poor prognosis).

The V gene is TRBV2 and the J gene is TRBJ2-5, with an unclear D gene assignment. This sequence originates from a human donor with non-small cell lung cancer. The material sequenced was lung tumor tissue. The CDR3 corresponds to CASSVALETQYF. The nucleotide sequence reads as follows: TGTGCCAGCAGTGTGGCCCTGGAGACCCAGTACTTC.